Detailed here is one TCR beta chain. This clone may be a read error of a much larger clone one base away. This entry is derived from a study of T cell repertoires in cytomegalovirus infection. MiXCR was run by TCRdb on the reads, yielding one entry per CDR3 protein. There are about 400,000 distinct CDR3 sequences in the sample; around 18% occur only once, and 8.7% lies in the top ten. The CDR3 is 14 residues long. V was pared by 11 bases and J by 1 base, with 16 bases between. Germline loops: CDR1 MGHRA, CDR2 YSYEKL. This chain joins TRBV4-1 and TRBJ2-3, with D perhaps TRBD2 (5 bases). Input material: PBMCs. The sequence was collected from a human donor in good health (CMV status not recorded). Some clones in this sample may be carry-over from other donors' samples. CDR3 bases: TGCGCCGGCGGCGTGAAGAGGGGCACAGATACGCAGTATTTT. This sequence encodes CAGGVKRGTDTQYF.